This entry lists 26 T cell receptor beta chains sequenced from one sample in a study of blood T cell repertoires in COVID-19. The data were produced by immunoSEQ multiplex PCR, yet TCRdb's version contains in-frame clones alone and is incomplete. The sample lists roughly 200,000 clones, around 89% occurring once. Sample: PBMCs or T cells enriched from blood (not recorded which). The origin of the receptors is a young man who had recovered from COVID-19.

This clone has just a few counts. The rearrangement links TRBV19 to TRBJ1-1; 7 bases agree with TRBD1. This CDR3 is 13 amino acids long. Trimming took 4 bases from V and 11 from J; bases not matched to a gene: 10. The V gene's germline CDR1 is LNHDA and CDR2 SQIVND (reference sequence). The CDR3 bases are TGTGCCAGTAGTACCGGGACAGCTTCGGCCGCTTTCTTT. It translates to CASSTGTASAAFF.

The chain links TRBV19 to TRBJ1-2; weak D call: TRBD1 (6 bases). V lost 3 bases and J lost 14, with 13 bases in between. CDR1 and CDR2 (germline): LNHDA, SQIVND (reference sequence). The CDR3 is 11 residues long. The CDR3 loop reads CASSMTGPQTF. CDR3 DNA sequence: TGTGCCAGTAGTATGACAGGTCCTCAGACCTTC.

This clone showed up just once. The chain employs TRBV4-1 and TRBJ2-7, with no clear D. Trimming removed 0 bases from V and 3 bases from J, with 12 bases in between. Germline CDR1 is MGHRA and CDR2 is YSYEKL. The CDR3 runs to 15 residues. This chain's CDR3 is CASSQEPGSVYEQYF. CDR3 DNA sequence: TGCGCCAGCAGCCAAGAACCAGGCTCCGTCTACGAGCAGTACTTC.

The chain uses TRBV19 and TRBJ2-5, with D hard to call. The V gene lost 10 bases and the J gene lost 2 bases, with 14 bases spanning the gap. This CDR3 spans 13 amino acids. Germline loops: CDR1 LNHDA, CDR2 SQIVND (reference sequence). CDR3 loop: CATSSDLQETQYF. The DNA for the CDR3 is TGTGCCACCTCATCCGACTTGCAAGAGACCCAGTACTTC.

The chain joins TRBV10-3 to TRBJ1-3; D may be TRBD1 (5 bases). The V gene lost 2 bases and the J gene lost 0 bases, with 11 bases spanning the gap. Per germline, CDR1 ENHRY and CDR2 SYGVKD. There are 16 residues in the CDR3. CDR3 sequence (DNA): TGTGCCATCAGTGAGGACAGCTTGAGCTCTGGAAACACCATATATTTT. Its translation is CAISEDSLSSGNTIYF.

This clone is a singleton in its sample. This chain joins TRBV9 and TRBJ1-5; tentative D call: TRBD1 (6 bases). The CDR3 consists of 15 residues. With 6 bases removed from V and 1 base from J, the gap between germline ends came to 14 bases. The germline V gene has CDR1 SGDLS and CDR2 YYNGEE. CDR3 amino acids: CASTRSGVSNQPQHF. The CDR3 DNA reads TGTGCCAGCACCCGTTCAGGGGTCAGCAATCAGCCCCAGCATTTT.

The chain joins TRBV19 to TRBJ2-1, with 12 bases aligning to TRBD2. Germline CDR1 and CDR2: LNHDA and SQIVND (reference sequence). The trim removed 3 bases at V and 8 bases at J, leaving 5 bases unmatched. The CDR3 has 15 residues. CDR3 sequence reads: CASSIVLAGGHEQFF. The CDR3, as DNA: TGTGCCAGTAGTATTGTACTAGCGGGAGGCCATGAGCAGTTCTTC.

This chain connects TRBV4-1 to TRBJ1-2, with a possible D match to TRBD1 (5 bases). The V end lost 1 base, the J end lost 6 bases, and 12 bases lay between the germline ends. CDR3 length: 14 amino acids. Germline lookup yields CDR1 MGHRA and CDR2 YSYEKL. The DNA of the CDR3 is TGCGCCAGCAGCCAAGGACAGTCTGGGCATGGCTACACCTTC. Protein product: CASSQGQSGHGYTF.

The J gene is TRBJ1-4, the V gene TRBV14; D possibly corresponds to TRBD1 (5 bases). The CDR3 has 19 residues. The germline V and J ends were trimmed by 4 bases and 8 bases, with 29 bases remaining between them. Germline values: CDR1 SGHDN, CDR2 FVKESK. The CDR3 region has the DNA TGTGCCAGCAGCCCCTACTCTTGGGGCCCCCAAGATGGTGGGGAAAAACTGTTTTTT. Translation gives CASSPYSWGPQDGGEKLFF. The full variable domain, its missing parts supplied by reference TRBV14 and TRBJ1-4, is EAGVTQFPSHSVIEKGQTVTLRCDPISGHDNLYWYRRVMGKEIKFLLHFVKESKQDESGMPNNRFLAERTGGTYSTLKVQPAELEDSGVYFCASSPYSWGPQDGGEKLFFGSGTQLSVL.

The rearrangement links TRBV18 to TRBJ1-6, with a possible D match to TRBD1 (6 bases). Trimming took 1 base from V and 0 from J, leaving 13 bases between them. Germline CDR1 and CDR2: KGHSH and LQKENI. CDR3 length equals 18 residues. CDR3 DNA: TGTGCCAGCTCACCACGGGCAGGGGCAAGCTCCTATAATTCACCCCTCCACTTT. Its translation is CASSPRAGASSYNSPLHF. Using reference TRBV18 and TRBJ1-6 for the parts outside the CDR3, the full variable domain is NAGVMQNPRHLVRRRGQEARLRCSPMKGHSHVYWYRQLPEEGLKFMVYLQKENIIDESGMPKERFSAEFPKEGPSILRIQQVVRGDSAAYFCASSPRAGASSYNSPLHFGNGTRLTVT.

V gene TRBV29-1 combines with J gene TRBJ1-1; D not certain. V lost 7 bases, J lost 10 bases, and 19 bases lay in between. In germline, CDR1 is SQVTM, CDR2 ANQGSEA. The CDR3 has 12 amino acids. CDR3 sequence reads: CSGEDPNGGAFF. The DNA for the CDR3 is TGCAGCGGGGAGGACCCTAACGGCGGAGCTTTCTTT.

The genes are TRBV7-9 and TRBJ2-7, with D hard to call. The V end lost 1 base, the J end lost 2 bases, and 6 bases lay between the germline ends. From germline, CDR1 is SEHNR and CDR2 FQNEAQ (reference sequence). CDR3 length: 13 amino acids. The CDR3 nucleotides read TGTGCCAGCAGCTTAGGGGCCACCTACGAGCAGTACTTC. Amino acid sequence: CASSLGATYEQYF.

This clone was counted a single time. The chain has TRBV28 and TRBJ1-1; D might be TRBD1 (6 bases). The germline V and J ends were trimmed by 5 bases and 1 base, with 14 bases remaining between them. Germline V gives CDR1 MDHEN, CDR2 SYDVKM. This CDR3 contains 15 residues. CDR3 amino acids: CASSPWTEPNTEAFF. DNA for the CDR3: TGTGCCAGCAGTCCCTGGACAGAACCGAACACTGAAGCTTTCTTT.

The chain combines TRBV15 with TRBJ1-5, with D possibly being TRBD1 (6 bases). The V and J ends lost 0 bases and 7 bases respectively, with 13 bases between them. CDR3 length equals 15 residues. Germline CDR1 is LNHNV and CDR2 is YYDKDF (reference sequence). The CDR3 sequence is CATSRDGRGDQPQHF. The CDR3 DNA sequence: TGTGCCACCAGCAGAGATGGCAGGGGTGACCAGCCCCAGCATTTT.

The table lists this clone with a count of one. The rearrangement links TRBV2 to TRBJ2-1; D might be TRBD2 (6 bases). The CDR3 has 15 residues. Trimming pared 4 bases from V and 5 bases from J, leaving 15 bases between. Per germline, CDR1 SNHLY and CDR2 FYNNEI. The CDR3 DNA reads as TGTGCCAGCAGTGGGAGACTAGTCCCACACAATGAGCAGTTCTTC. It specifies CASSGRLVPHNEQFF.

The chain combines TRBV11-3 with TRBJ2-1, with 11 bases that match TRBD1. There are 16 residues in the CDR3. Germline V gene data show CDR1 as SGHNT and CDR2 as YENEEA. V lost 5 bases to trimming and J lost 6 bases; unmatched junction nucleotides: 9. The CDR3 region has the DNA TGTGCCAGCAGCACTCGGGGACAGGGGGGAAGCAATGAGCAGTTCTTC. It codes for CASSTRGQGGSNEQFF.

CDR3 loop: CASTSGVTEAFF. In DNA, the CDR3 is TGTGCCAGCACCTCGGGGGTAACTGAAGCTTTCTTT. This chain links TRBV12-3 or TRBV12-4 with TRBJ1-1, with D possibly being TRBD1 (5 bases). The V end was cut by 7 bases, the J end by 5 bases, with 11 bases between. The CDR3 runs 12 residues.

In this sample, this clone turned up a few times. The rearrangement joins TRBV5-5 to TRBJ1-2, with TRBD1 matching over 7 bases. CDR3 size: 15 residues. The trim removed 3 bases at V and 5 bases at J, leaving 10 bases unmatched. Germline V lookup: CDR1 SGHKS, CDR2 YYEKEE (reference sequence). The CDR3 DNA follows: TGTGCCAGCAGCTCCGCAGGGGGTACGAGATATGGCTACACCTTC. It translates to CASSSAGGTRYGYTF.

This clone came up once. V and J are TRBV9 and TRBJ2-1; tentatively, D is TRBD2 (5 bases). Germline V gene data show CDR1 as SGDLS and CDR2 as YYNGEE. This CDR3 contains 13 residues. The germline V and J ends were trimmed by 0 bases and 8 bases, with 9 bases remaining between them. CDR3 region: CASSVGTRDEQFF. The CDR3 DNA reads TGTGCCAGCAGCGTAGGTACTAGGGATGAGCAGTTCTTC.

CDR3 DNA sequence: TGTGCCAGCAGCGCCCCCGCAGCGGGAGGGTGGTTCTTC. This gives the protein CASSAPAAGGWFF. The rearrangement joins TRBV9 to TRBJ2-1, with TRBD2 matching 10 bases. V lost 3 bases and J lost 15; bases outside the gene matches: 9. Germline values: CDR1 SGDLS, CDR2 YYNGEE. The CDR3 has 13 residues.

This chain connects TRBV24-1 to TRBJ2-7, with TRBD1 identical over 10 bases. Germline loops: CDR1 KGHDR, CDR2 SFDVKD. The CDR3 extends over 15 amino acids. V shed 3 bases and J 5 bases; nucleotides not matched to a gene: 6. This CDR3 is CATSDKDRGLNEQYF. The CDR3 region has the DNA TGTGCCACCAGTGATAAAGACAGGGGGCTCAACGAGCAGTACTTC.

The gene calls are TRBV28 and TRBJ2-4, with 9 positions matching TRBD2. This CDR3 spans 16 amino acids. Germline CDR1 is MDHEN and CDR2 is SYDVKM. J lost 6 bases, V lost 3 bases, and 9 bases had no gene match. CDR3 sequence reads: CASSFYGGRAGNIQYF. CDR3 DNA sequence: TGTGCCAGCAGTTTCTATGGCGGGAGGGCTGGAAACATTCAGTACTTC.

The chain links TRBV7-8 to TRBJ1-4; TRBD1 matches at 8 bases. The CDR3 sequence is 14 residues long. Trimming took 5 bases from V and 8 from J; bases not matched to a gene: 7. Germline V gene data show CDR1 as SGHVS and CDR2 as FQNEAQ. The DNA of the CDR3 is TGTGCCAGCAGCGGGGCGACAGGGGCGGAAAAACTGTTTTTT. Protein sequence: CASSGATGAEKLFF. Full variable domain (outside the CDR3, taken from reference TRBV7-8 and TRBJ1-4): GAGVSQSPRYKVAKRGQDVALRCDPISGHVSLFWYQQALGQGPEFLTYFQNEAQLDKSGLPSDRFFAERPEGSVSTLKIQRTQQEDSAVYLCASSGATGAEKLFFGSGTQLSVL.

This clone showed up just a few times. The chain joins TRBV7-6 to TRBJ2-2; 9 bases are shared with TRBD1. Germline CDR1 is SGHVS and CDR2 is FNYEAQ. The CDR3 spans 16 residues. The V segment lost 0 bases and the J segment 5 bases; nucleotides outside the gene matches: 4. In nucleotides, the CDR3 is TGTGCCAGCAGCTTAGCCCCCGGACAGGGGACCGGGGAGCTGTTTTTT. It codes for CASSLAPGQGTGELFF. The full variable domain, in which reference TRBV7-6 and TRBJ2-2 provide the parts outside the CDR3, is GAGVSQSPRYKVTKRGQDVALRCDPISGHVSLYWYRQALGQGPEFLTYFNYEAQQDKSGLPNDRFSAERPEGSISTLTIQRTEQRDSAMYRCASSLAPGQGTGELFFGEGSRLTVL.

The genes are TRBV19 and TRBJ1-5, with 10 bases lining up with TRBD1. The CDR3 runs 16 residues. J lost 4 bases, V lost 2 bases, and 5 bases had no gene match. CDR1 and CDR2 (germline): LNHDA, SQIVND (reference sequence). In DNA form, the CDR3 reads TGTGCCAGTAGTATAACCGGGACAGGGGCGAATCAGCCCCAGCATTTT. This codes for CASSITGTGANQPQHF.

Comment on this clone: Distinct nucleotide sequences in the sample also encode this CDR3. The rearrangement links TRBV19 to TRBJ2-1; D possibly corresponds to TRBD2 (6 bases). The V gene's germline CDR1 is LNHDA and CDR2 SQIVND (reference sequence). The CDR3 is 16 amino acids. V dropped 0 bases and J dropped 3 bases, with 12 bases sitting between them. The CDR3 DNA sequence: TGTGCCAGTAGTATAGACTCTAGCGCAAGCTACAATGAGCAGTTCTTC. Its translation is CASSIDSSASYNEQFF.